The source of this T cell receptor (beta chain) is a study of T cell repertoires in cytomegalovirus infection. For the study at large: CMV infection and matching HLA type were both indicated by public TCR beta signatures.

Study-wide points: The study found HLA-C-restricted CMV-specific TCR beta clonotypes dominating the ex vivo response.

Notes on this clonotype: Its antigen is undetermined.

MiXCR, run by TCRdb on the reads, gives a single entry per CDR3 protein. Of fewer than 550,000 distinct CDR3 sequences listed, roughly 30% are singletons. V was cut by 4 bases and J by 7 bases, with 7 bases left in between. Germline CDR1 reads PRHDT; CDR2 reads FYEKMQ (reference sequence). This CDR3 is 11 amino acids long. The sample consisted of PBMCs. The sequence was obtained from a human donor in good health (CMV status not recorded). Some clones in this sample may be carry-over from other donors' samples. The chain is built from TRBV13 and TRBJ1-1; D not certain. The CDR3 loop is CASSWTYEAFF. CDR3 DNA: TGTGCCAGCAGCTGGACTTATGAAGCTTTCTTT.